The rows below give T cell receptor beta chains drawn from one sample of a study of technical replicates of blood from a few donors. The table came from immunoSEQ multiplex PCR; TCRdb's copy has only in-frame clones and leaves some out. The sample lists fewer than 90,000 clones; roughly 93% were seen once. The sample consisted of T cells isolated from PBMCs. All receptors come from a human donor in good health. Both conserved end residues are part of each CDR3. Size tells how often a clone was seen (once, few, many) or the class of an expanded clone, and some rows leave it out.

clone size: -; V gene: TRBV2; CDR3 protein: CASSEGGGRADTQYF
clone size: -; V gene: TRBV28; CDR3 protein: CASSPLKKGETEAFF
clone size: -; V gene: TRBV5-1; CDR3 protein: CASSLAPGTGTYEQYF
clone size: -; V gene: TRBV11-2; CDR3 protein: CASSNRQGGGTEAFF
clone size: -; V gene: TRBV11-3; CDR3 protein: CASSLAGVTDTQYF
clone size: -; V gene: TRBV27; CDR3 protein: CASSLSRTGVQPQHF
clone size: once; V gene: TRBV5-6; CDR3 protein: CASSFMADRATEAFF
clone size: -; V gene: TRBV19; CDR3 protein: CASRMTSGNSEQFF
clone size: -; V gene: TRBV5-1; CDR3 protein: CASREVPRSSYEQYF
clone size: -; V gene: TRBV5-1; CDR3 protein: CASSLGQGHTGELFF
clone size: -; V gene: TRBV28; CDR3 protein: CASSSPGQVYEQYF